These 15 T cell receptor beta chains share one sample of origin, sequenced in a study of regulatory and conventional T cells in RAG deficiency. The table came from immunoSEQ multiplex PCR; TCRdb's copy has only in-frame clones and leaves some out. The sample lists approximately 28,000 clones; nearly 95% were seen once. Conventional CD4+ T cells were sorted from blood as CD25-low CD127-high cells. These data were also reused for a study on regulatory T cells. From that study: The primer mix had 52 TRBV and 13 TRBJ primers.

Material: CD25- CD4+ T cells sorted from blood. The receptors derive from a human donor in good health.

CDR3 protein: CASSLVGRLNSPLHF. CDR3 nucleotides: TGTGCCAGCAGCTTGGTGGGTCGACTTAATTCACCCCTCCACTTT. The chain joins TRBV5-6 to TRBJ1-6; D is undetermined. Germline CDR1 reads SGHDT; CDR2 reads YYEEEE. The CDR3 loop spans 15 amino acids. Trimming removed 0 bases at V and 6 bases at J, with 10 bases between. The variable domain in full, with the rest retrieved from reference TRBV5-6 and TRBJ1-6, is DAGVTQSPTHLIKTRGQQVTLRCSPKSGHDTVSWYQQALGQGPQFIFQYYEEEERQRGNFPDRFSGHQFPNYSSELNVNALLLGDSALYLCASSLVGRLNSPLHFGNGTRLTVT.

V usage is TRBV5-1 and J usage is TRBJ2-3; 15 bases agree with TRBD2. V lost 3 bases to trimming and J lost 0 bases; unmatched junction nucleotides: 8. The germline V gene has CDR1 SGHRS and CDR2 YFSETQ. The CDR3 covers 19 residues. In DNA form, the CDR3 reads TGCGCCAGCAGCTCCCTACGGACTAGCGGGGGGGCCAGCACAGATACGCAGTATTTT. Encoded protein: CASSSLRTSGGASTDTQYF.

The gene calls are TRBV9 and TRBJ2-1, with 7 positions matching TRBD2. V trimming: 4 bases; J trimming: 9 bases; junction bases outside the gene matches: 25. The CDR3 is 19 residues long. The germline V gene encodes CDR1 SGDLS and CDR2 YYNGEE. The CDR3 coding sequence is TGTGCCAGCAGCCGTAGAGGGCTGGGAACGGGAGGCCAGGGCAGTGAGCAGTTCTTC. It translates to CASSRRGLGTGGQGSEQFF. Variable domain in full (rest from reference TRBV9 and TRBJ2-1): DSGVTQTPKHLITATGQRVTLRCSPRSGDLSVYWYQQSLDQGLQFLIQYYNGEERAKGNILERFSAQQFPDLHSELNLSSLELGDSALYFCASSRRGLGTGGQGSEQFFGPGTRLTVL.

This clone occurred once. V gene TRBV11-2 combines with J gene TRBJ2-5; D is ambiguous. With 1 base removed from V and 5 bases from J, the gap between germline ends came to 5 bases. This CDR3 has 12 residues. In germline, CDR1 is SGHAT, CDR2 FQNNGV. Here the CDR3 reads CASSLGQETQYF. The CDR3 coding sequence is TGTGCCAGCAGCTTAGGCCAGGAGACCCAGTACTTC.

The rearrangement joins TRBV27 to TRBJ1-1, with a possible D match to TRBD1 (6 bases). V gave up 3 bases and J gave up 2 bases, with 7 bases separating them. CDR3 length equals 13 residues. From germline, CDR1 is MNHEY and CDR2 SMNVEV (reference sequence). The CDR3 sequence: CASSFRGNTEAFF. DNA for the CDR3: TGTGCCAGCAGTTTCAGGGGTAACACTGAAGCTTTCTTT.

The chain carries TRBV7-8 and TRBJ2-7; the match to TRBD2 covers 8 bases. V shed 5 bases and J 3 bases; nucleotides not matched to a gene: 6. CDR1 is SGHVS, CDR2 FQNEAQ, per germline. The CDR3 has 14 amino acids. The CDR3 loop reads CASSPRTSYYEQYF. CDR3 DNA: TGTGCCAGCAGCCCCAGGACTAGCTACTACGAGCAGTACTTC.

The chain carries TRBV5-5 and TRBJ1-1; D is unresolved. This CDR3 has 14 amino acids. The germline CDR1 and CDR2 sequences are SGHKS and YYEKEE (reference sequence). Trimming took off 2 bases at V and 2 bases at J, with 10 bases between the two ends. CDR3 DNA: TGTGCCAGCAGCTTAATACAGCTAAACACTGAAGCTTTCTTT. Amino acid sequence: CASSLIQLNTEAFF.

V gene TRBV28 combines with J gene TRBJ2-5; 11 nucleotides align to TRBD1. V was clipped by 3 bases and J by 4 bases; unmatched bases: 4. Germline V CDR1 and CDR2: MDHEN, SYDVKM. The CDR3 consists of 15 residues. The chain's CDR3 is CASSFPGTGGETQYF. The CDR3 nucleotides are TGTGCCAGCAGTTTTCCCGGGACAGGGGGAGAGACCCAGTACTTC.

The chain combines TRBV5-4 with TRBJ1-1; maybe TRBD1 (5 bases). Germline CDR1 and CDR2: SGHNT and YYREEE (reference sequence). The CDR3 runs 14 residues. Trimming took 0 bases from V and 3 from J, leaving 9 bases between them. Here the CDR3 reads CASSLEVRDTEAFF. Written as DNA, the CDR3 is TGTGCCAGCAGCTTGGAGGTCAGGGACACTGAAGCTTTCTTT.

Turning to this clone: The junction differs from germline at one of its ends, possibly a read error. V is TRBV7-9 and J is TRBJ1-5; the D is unclear. The length of the CDR3 is 12 residues. The germline V gene has CDR1 SEHNR and CDR2 FQNEAQ (reference sequence). CDR3 nucleotides: TGTGCCAGCGGTCGTAGCGATCAGCCCCAGCATTTT. Protein product: CASGRSDQPQHF.

This chain connects TRBV18 to TRBJ1-1; 8 bases are shared with TRBD1. The trim removed 6 bases at V and 3 bases at J, leaving 3 bases unmatched. The CDR3 length is 13 residues. CDR1 and CDR2 from the germline V gene are KGHSH and LQKENI. The CDR3: CASSSTGDTEAFF. The CDR3 coding sequence is TGTGCCAGCTCCTCGACAGGGGACACTGAAGCTTTCTTT.

The chain joins TRBV5-1 to TRBJ2-3; TRBD1 matches at 7 bases. This CDR3 has 14 residues. From germline, CDR1 is SGHRS and CDR2 YFSETQ. With 6 bases clipped from V and 4 bases from J, the junction kept 8 bases outside the gene matches. Written as DNA, the CDR3 is TGCGCCAGCACCCAAATACAGGGGTCAGATACGCAGTATTTT. This translates into CASTQIQGSDTQYF.

This rearrangement joins TRBV18 to TRBJ2-2; TRBD1 matches 9 bases. CDR3 length: 16 amino acids. After removal of 3 bases from V and 6 bases from J, the junction contained 8 bases not matched to a gene. The V gene's germline CDR1 is KGHSH and CDR2 LQKENI. CDR3 in amino acids: CASSPSGQGGAGELFF. The CDR3, as DNA: TGTGCCAGCTCACCTTCGGGACAGGGAGGAGCCGGGGAGCTGTTTTTT.

The V call is TRBV18, the J call TRBJ2-3; 10 bases fit TRBD1. V trimming: 0 bases; J trimming: 3 bases; junction bases outside the gene matches: 3. Per germline, CDR1 KGHSH and CDR2 LQKENI. There are 16 residues in the CDR3. The chain's CDR3 is CASSPPTGQGTDTQYF. The CDR3 bases are TGTGCCAGCTCACCACCGACGGGACAGGGGACAGATACGCAGTATTTT.

This chain uses TRBV19 with TRBJ1-2; 8 positions match TRBD1. CDR1 and CDR2 (germline): LNHDA, SQIVND (reference sequence). The CDR3 is made up of 13 amino acids. V lost 5 bases, J lost 6 bases, and 5 bases stayed unmatched. This CDR3 is CASSPDRGHGYTF. For the CDR3, the DNA is TGTGCCAGTAGTCCTGACAGGGGTCATGGCTACACCTTC. Filled out from reference TRBV19 and TRBJ1-2, the complete variable domain reads DGGITQSPKYLFRKEGQNVTLSCEQNLNHDAMYWYRQDPGQGLRLIYYSQIVNDFQKGDIAEGYSVSREKKESFPLTVTSAQKNPTAFYLCASSPDRGHGYTFGSGTRLTVV.